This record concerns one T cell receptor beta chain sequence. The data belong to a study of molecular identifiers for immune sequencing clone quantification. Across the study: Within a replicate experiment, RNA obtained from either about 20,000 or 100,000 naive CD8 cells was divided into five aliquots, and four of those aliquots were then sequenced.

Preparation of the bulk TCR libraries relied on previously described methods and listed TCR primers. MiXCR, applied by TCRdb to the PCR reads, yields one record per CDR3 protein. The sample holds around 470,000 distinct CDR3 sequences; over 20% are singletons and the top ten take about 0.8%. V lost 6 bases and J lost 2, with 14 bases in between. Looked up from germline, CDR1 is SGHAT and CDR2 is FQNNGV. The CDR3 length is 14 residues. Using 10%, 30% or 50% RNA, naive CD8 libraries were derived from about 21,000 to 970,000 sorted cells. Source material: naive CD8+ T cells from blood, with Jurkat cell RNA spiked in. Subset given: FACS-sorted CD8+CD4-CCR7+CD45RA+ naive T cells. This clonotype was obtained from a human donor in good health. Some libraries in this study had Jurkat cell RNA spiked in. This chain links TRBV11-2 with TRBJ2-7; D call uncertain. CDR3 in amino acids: CASSNLGGTYEQYF. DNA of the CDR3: TGTGCCAGCAGTAACTTGGGCGGCACCTACGAGCAGTACTTC. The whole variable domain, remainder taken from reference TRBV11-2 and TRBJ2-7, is EAGVAQSPRYKIIEKRQSVAFWCNPISGHATLYWYQQILGQGPKLLIQFQNNGVVDDSQLPKDRFSAERLKGVDSTLKIQPAKLEDSAVYLCASSNLGGTYEQYFGPGTRLTVT.